This passage covers 25 T cell receptor beta chains from one sample sequenced in a study of T cell repertoires in cytomegalovirus infection. TCRdb analysed the reads with MiXCR anew, one entry per CDR3 protein. The data contain approximately 550,000 distinct CDR3 sequences, 15% to 20% of them singletons. The sample taken for sequencing was CD8+ T cells from PBMCs. These receptors originate from a human donor in good health (CMV status not recorded). Some clones in this sample may be carry-over from other donors' samples.

In this sample, this clonotype turned up many times. The J gene is TRBJ2-7, the V gene TRBV7-8; 11 bases line up with TRBD2. The CDR3 spans 15 residues. V lost 1 base, J lost 2 bases, and 1 base stayed unmatched. From germline, CDR1 is SGHVS and CDR2 FQNEAQ. Here the CDR3 reads CASSLVLAGAYEQYF. The CDR3 DNA sequence: TGTGCCAGCAGCTTAGTACTAGCGGGGGCCTACGAGCAGTACTTC.

Points on this clonotype: With a much larger clone just one base away, this may be a read error. V gene TRBV12-3 or TRBV12-4 combines with J gene TRBJ1-2, with D perhaps TRBD1 (6 bases). This CDR3 has 13 residues. Trimming shortened V by 6 bases and J by 8 bases, and 16 bases separated the two germline ends. Here the CDR3 reads CASSRVQGEGYTF. The CDR3 nucleotides read TGTGCCAGCAGCCGGGTACAGGGCGAGGGCTACACCTTC.

The CDR3 region is CATGSNGQGIGGELFF. The CDR3 DNA reads TGTGCCACCGGTTCCAATGGGCAGGGGATAGGCGGGGAGCTGTTTTTT. The rearrangement uses TRBV24-1 and TRBJ2-2, with D possibly matching TRBD1 (6 bases). Germline CDR1 and CDR2: KGHDR and SFDVKD. V lost 9 bases to trimming and J lost 7 bases, with 23 bases between them. The CDR3 totals 16 residues.

This sequence joins TRBV4-2 and TRBJ2-3; 13 positions agree with TRBD2. V shed 3 bases and J 1 base; nucleotides not matched to a gene: 4. The V gene's germline CDR1 is LGHNA and CDR2 YNFKEQ. The CDR3 totals 17 residues. CDR3 sequence: CASSQGGLAGGTDTQYF. The CDR3 nucleotides are TGTGCCAGCAGCCAGGGAGGACTAGCGGGGGGCACAGATACGCAGTATTTT.

The chain has TRBV7-9 and TRBJ2-3; no firm D call. With 5 bases removed from V and 0 bases from J, the gap between germline ends came to 12 bases. CDR1 SEHNR and CDR2 FQNEAQ come from the germline V gene (reference sequence). The CDR3 loop spans 15 amino acids. The CDR3 protein is CASSPAPASTDTQYF. The CDR3 DNA reads as TGTGCCAGCAGCCCAGCCCCGGCCAGCACAGATACGCAGTATTTT.

This clonotype was counted at least ten times. The chain carries TRBV12-3 or TRBV12-4 and TRBJ2-7; 9 nucleotides agree with TRBD1. Losses at the gene ends were 4 bases for V and 0 bases for J; bases not matched to a gene: 4. The CDR3 extends over 15 amino acids. The DNA for the CDR3 is TGTGCCAGCAGTTATCACAGGGGGCTCTCCTACGAGCAGTACTTC. Encoded protein: CASSYHRGLSYEQYF.

With regard to this clonotype: This CDR3 fails to terminate in the conserved phenylalanine or tryptophan, so it likely reflects a read error. V is TRBV11-2 and J is TRBJ2-1, with a possible D match to TRBD1 (6 bases). The CDR3 loop spans 21 amino acids. Germline CDR1 SGHAT, CDR2 FQNNGV. Trimming shortened V by 5 bases and J by 1 base, and 30 bases separated the two germline ends. CDR3 nucleotide sequence: TGTGCCAGCAGCACCCCACCGGGACAAGGAGGCCCCCGACCTTCCTACAATGAGCAGTTCTTA. It specifies CASSTPPGQGGPRPSYNEQFL.

This sequence joins TRBV7-6 and TRBJ2-7; D gene ambiguous. Per germline, CDR1 SGHVS and CDR2 FNYEAQ. V dropped 5 bases and J dropped 3 bases, with 14 bases sitting between them. This CDR3 contains 14 residues. The CDR3 region has the DNA TGTGCCAGCAGCCCCGGTTCTCCCGTCTACGAGCAGTACTTC. Translation gives CASSPGSPVYEQYF. The variable domain in full, with the rest retrieved from reference TRBV7-6 and TRBJ2-7, is GAGVSQSPRYKVTKRGQDVALRCDPISGHVSLYWYRQALGQGPEFLTYFNYEAQQDKSGLPNDRFSAERPEGSISTLTIQRTEQRDSAMYRCASSPGSPVYEQYFGPGTRLTVT.

The chain couples TRBV29-1 to TRBJ2-2, with D possibly being TRBD2 (7 bases). CDR1 is SQVTM and CDR2 is ANQGSEA in the germline V gene. This CDR3 comprises 17 residues. The V end was cut by 1 base, the J end by 0 bases, with 15 bases between. CDR3 loop: CSVEGRGQLANTGELFF. CDR3 bases: TGCAGCGTTGAAGGGCGGGGGCAGCTCGCGAACACCGGGGAGCTGTTTTTT.

This clonotype was counted ten times or more. The V and J genes are TRBV12-3 or TRBV12-4 and TRBJ2-3; 10 nucleotides line up with TRBD2. The CDR3 loop spans 17 amino acids. The CDR3 coding sequence is TGTGCTACCGCGGATAGCGGGGGGACCCCTAGCACAGATACGCAGTATTTT. Its translation: CATADSGGTPSTDTQYF.

This clonotype was seen at least ten times. J is TRBJ1-1 and V is TRBV6-1; tentatively, D is TRBD1 (5 bases). Germline CDR1 reads MNHNS; CDR2 reads SASEGT. Trimming stripped 2 bases from V and 4 bases from J, with 17 bases between. There are 16 residues in the CDR3. DNA of the CDR3: TGTGCCAGCAGTGAAAGGGCAGGGATTGGCAGCACTGAAGCTTTCTTT. Encoded protein: CASSERAGIGSTEAFF.

This clonotype was seen repeatedly, ten times or more. The V and J genes are TRBV7-3 and TRBJ2-1, with D maybe TRBD2 (6 bases). The V end lost 3 bases, the J end lost 5 bases, and 14 bases lay between the germline ends. CDR3 length: 15 amino acids. The V gene's germline CDR1 is SGHTA and CDR2 FQGTGA. DNA for the CDR3: TGTGCCAGCAGCTTGCTCACCTCGGGGGACAATGAGCAGTTCTTC. Translating gives CASSLLTSGDNEQFF.

This clonotype was recorded many times. The chain joins TRBV27 to TRBJ2-7; TRBD2 aligns across 9 bases. The ends lost 8 bases at V and 5 bases at J; junction bases unmatched: 16. Germline CDR1 MNHEY, CDR2 SMNVEV (reference sequence). The CDR3 is made up of 16 amino acids. The chain's CDR3 is CASGRIGERGDHEQYF. The CDR3 DNA reads as TGTGCCAGCGGGCGGATTGGGGAGCGGGGGGATCACGAGCAGTACTTC.

The count of this clonotype is one. This sequence joins TRBV29-1 and TRBJ2-7; a possible D gene is TRBD2 (5 bases). Per germline, CDR1 SQVTM and CDR2 ANQGSEA. The CDR3 is made up of 13 amino acids. V lost 1 base, J lost 3 bases, and 10 bases lay in between. The CDR3 loop is CSVEGRESYEQYF. The CDR3 bases are TGCAGCGTTGAAGGTAGGGAGAGCTACGAGCAGTACTTC.

This clonotype has just a few counts. The rearrangement links TRBV9 to TRBJ2-3; D unclear. CDR3 size: 16 residues. The germline V gene has CDR1 SGDLS and CDR2 YYNGEE. V lost 0 bases and J 1 base, leaving 12 bases between the germline ends. The CDR3 here is CASSVDYFIGTDTQYF. In nucleotides, the CDR3 is TGTGCCAGCAGCGTAGACTATTTCATTGGCACAGATACGCAGTATTTT. The whole variable domain, remainder taken from reference TRBV9 and TRBJ2-3, is DSGVTQTPKHLITATGQRVTLRCSPRSGDLSVYWYQQSLDQGLQFLIQYYNGEERAKGNILERFSAQQFPDLHSELNLSSLELGDSALYFCASSVDYFIGTDTQYFGPGTRLTVL.

This clonotype showed up just a few times. This CDR3 fails to terminate in the conserved phenylalanine or tryptophan, so it likely reflects a read error. The chain employs TRBV24-1 and TRBJ2-1; 11 bases agree with TRBD2. This CDR3 contains 16 residues. Germline CDR1 and CDR2: KGHDR and SFDVKD. The V gene end was trimmed by 5 bases and the J gene end by 5 bases; junction bases not matched to a gene: 7. CDR3 in DNA: TGTGCCACCAGTGTCGTAGCGGGAGGGAAGAACAATGAGCAGTTCTTA. The encoded protein is CATSVVAGGKNNEQFL.

This clonotype was observed at least ten times. V gene TRBV7-9 combines with J gene TRBJ1-5; D gene unclear. Germline CDR1 reads SEHNR; CDR2 reads FQNEAQ (reference sequence). Trimming cost V 3 bases and J 1 base, with 7 bases left between them. The CDR3 is 14 amino acids. The CDR3 region is CASSFLSSNQPQHF. The CDR3 DNA is TGTGCCAGCAGCTTTTTAAGCAGCAATCAGCCCCAGCATTTT.

The V and J genes are TRBV10-2 and TRBJ1-6; TRBD1 is a possible D gene (5 bases). The CDR3 extends over 13 amino acids. Trimming removed 4 bases at V and 10 bases at J, with 11 bases between. Germline V lookup: CDR1 WSHSY, CDR2 SAAADI. CDR3: CASSGGEVSPLHF. The CDR3, as DNA: TGCGCCAGCAGTGGGGGGGAGGTATCACCCCTCCACTTT.

The sample holds many counts of this clonotype. This chain joins TRBV12-3 or TRBV12-4 and TRBJ1-1; the D is unclear. V lost 2 bases, J lost 5 bases, and 30 bases lay in between. CDR3 length: 20 residues. The CDR3 DNA reads TGTGCCAGCAGTTTACGTAGGGTGTTCACAGAAGGTGGTGTTAGGACTGAAGCTTTCTTT. Amino acids: CASSLRRVFTEGGVRTEAFF.

A few counts support this clonotype. CDR3 coding DNA: TGTGCCACCAGCAGAGAGTCGGGGGCTACCAATCAGCCCCAGCATTTT. Translated: CATSRESGATNQPQHF. The chain carries TRBV15 and TRBJ1-5; TRBD1 might be the D (6 bases). This CDR3 region has 16 residues. V was pared by 0 bases and J by 3 bases, with 12 bases between. Per the germline V gene, CDR1 is LNHNV and CDR2 is YYDKDF (reference sequence).

J is TRBJ2-1 and V is TRBV3-1; D remains ambiguous. The CDR3 loop spans 14 amino acids. Per germline, CDR1 LGHDT and CDR2 YNNKEL (reference sequence). Trimming shortened V by 0 bases and J by 5 bases, and 8 bases separated the two germline ends. The CDR3 sequence is CASSQDPTDNEQFF. The CDR3 DNA reads as TGTGCCAGCAGCCAAGATCCTACGGACAATGAGCAGTTCTTC.

V and J are TRBV3-1 and TRBJ1-6; D not certain. V lost 1 base to trimming and J lost 0 bases, with 7 bases between them. The length of the CDR3 is 16 residues. The V gene's germline CDR1 is LGHDT and CDR2 YNNKEL (reference sequence). The CDR3 region is CASSQGLSSYNSPLHF. CDR3 coding DNA: TGTGCCAGCAGCCAAGGGCTGAGCTCCTATAATTCACCCCTCCACTTT.

The V call is TRBV28, the J call TRBJ1-6, with unresolved D. Germline CDR1 MDHEN, CDR2 SYDVKM. This CDR3 spans 14 amino acids. V was cut by 5 bases and J by 7 bases, with 12 bases left in between. This CDR3 is CASSPTVLNSPLHF. Written as DNA, the CDR3 is TGTGCCAGCAGTCCTACAGTGCTGAATTCACCCCTCCACTTT.

The J gene is TRBJ1-1, the V gene TRBV25-1; 12 bases line up with TRBD1. The V and J ends lost 6 bases and 6 bases, in that order; junction bases with no gene match: 8. The CDR3 is made up of 15 amino acids. Germline V CDR1 and CDR2: MGHDK, SYGVNS. CDR3 sequence (DNA): TGTGCCAGCAGAGGGACAGGGGGCGCGGGGGCTGAAGCTTTCTTT. It translates to CASRGTGGAGAEAFF. The complete variable domain, with remaining parts taken from reference TRBV25-1 and TRBJ1-1, reads EADIYQTPRYLVIGTGKKITLECSQTMGHDKMYWYQQDPGMELHLIHYSYGVNSTEKGDLSSESTVSRIRTEHFPLTLESARPSHTSQYLCASRGTGGAGAEAFFGQGTRLTVV.

This clonotype was picked up a small number of times. The chain recombines TRBV4-2 with TRBJ2-7; 11 bases agree with TRBD1. V gave up 0 bases and J gave up 3 bases; unmatched junction bases: 4. The V gene's germline CDR1 is LGHNA and CDR2 YNFKEQ. This CDR3 region has 16 residues. The CDR3 DNA is TGTGCCAGCAGCCAAGATCAAGGGACAGGGGGCTACGAGCAGTACTTC. It codes for CASSQDQGTGGYEQYF.